This TCR beta chain is from a study of cytomegalovirus exposure and HLA in healthy donors. The PCR had 60 Vbeta and 13 Jbeta primers. Assay: immunoSEQ multiplex PCR; the TCRdb copy retains only in-frame clones and omits some. This sample's clone table lists over 100,000 clones. Concerning this clone: Antigen unknown.

Whole-study findings and limits: Earlier analysis yielded a pattern in which most TCR beta V segments were productive about 90% or about 30% of the time. In a later analysis, HLA-C alleles had the fewest associated TCRs, DRB1 alleles the most.

V was trimmed by 5 bases and J by 3 bases, leaving 8 bases between them. Per germline, CDR1 MGHDK and CDR2 SYGVNS. The CDR3 length is 12 residues. The receptor's source is a man aged 30 to 39 in good health and CMV-seronegative. This chain connects TRBV25-1 to TRBJ2-7, with a tentative D call TRBD1 (5 bases). Sample: PBMCs. CDR3 sequence reads: CASSSGNYEQYF. The DNA of the CDR3 is TGTGCCAGCAGTTCAGGGAACTACGAGCAGTACTTC.